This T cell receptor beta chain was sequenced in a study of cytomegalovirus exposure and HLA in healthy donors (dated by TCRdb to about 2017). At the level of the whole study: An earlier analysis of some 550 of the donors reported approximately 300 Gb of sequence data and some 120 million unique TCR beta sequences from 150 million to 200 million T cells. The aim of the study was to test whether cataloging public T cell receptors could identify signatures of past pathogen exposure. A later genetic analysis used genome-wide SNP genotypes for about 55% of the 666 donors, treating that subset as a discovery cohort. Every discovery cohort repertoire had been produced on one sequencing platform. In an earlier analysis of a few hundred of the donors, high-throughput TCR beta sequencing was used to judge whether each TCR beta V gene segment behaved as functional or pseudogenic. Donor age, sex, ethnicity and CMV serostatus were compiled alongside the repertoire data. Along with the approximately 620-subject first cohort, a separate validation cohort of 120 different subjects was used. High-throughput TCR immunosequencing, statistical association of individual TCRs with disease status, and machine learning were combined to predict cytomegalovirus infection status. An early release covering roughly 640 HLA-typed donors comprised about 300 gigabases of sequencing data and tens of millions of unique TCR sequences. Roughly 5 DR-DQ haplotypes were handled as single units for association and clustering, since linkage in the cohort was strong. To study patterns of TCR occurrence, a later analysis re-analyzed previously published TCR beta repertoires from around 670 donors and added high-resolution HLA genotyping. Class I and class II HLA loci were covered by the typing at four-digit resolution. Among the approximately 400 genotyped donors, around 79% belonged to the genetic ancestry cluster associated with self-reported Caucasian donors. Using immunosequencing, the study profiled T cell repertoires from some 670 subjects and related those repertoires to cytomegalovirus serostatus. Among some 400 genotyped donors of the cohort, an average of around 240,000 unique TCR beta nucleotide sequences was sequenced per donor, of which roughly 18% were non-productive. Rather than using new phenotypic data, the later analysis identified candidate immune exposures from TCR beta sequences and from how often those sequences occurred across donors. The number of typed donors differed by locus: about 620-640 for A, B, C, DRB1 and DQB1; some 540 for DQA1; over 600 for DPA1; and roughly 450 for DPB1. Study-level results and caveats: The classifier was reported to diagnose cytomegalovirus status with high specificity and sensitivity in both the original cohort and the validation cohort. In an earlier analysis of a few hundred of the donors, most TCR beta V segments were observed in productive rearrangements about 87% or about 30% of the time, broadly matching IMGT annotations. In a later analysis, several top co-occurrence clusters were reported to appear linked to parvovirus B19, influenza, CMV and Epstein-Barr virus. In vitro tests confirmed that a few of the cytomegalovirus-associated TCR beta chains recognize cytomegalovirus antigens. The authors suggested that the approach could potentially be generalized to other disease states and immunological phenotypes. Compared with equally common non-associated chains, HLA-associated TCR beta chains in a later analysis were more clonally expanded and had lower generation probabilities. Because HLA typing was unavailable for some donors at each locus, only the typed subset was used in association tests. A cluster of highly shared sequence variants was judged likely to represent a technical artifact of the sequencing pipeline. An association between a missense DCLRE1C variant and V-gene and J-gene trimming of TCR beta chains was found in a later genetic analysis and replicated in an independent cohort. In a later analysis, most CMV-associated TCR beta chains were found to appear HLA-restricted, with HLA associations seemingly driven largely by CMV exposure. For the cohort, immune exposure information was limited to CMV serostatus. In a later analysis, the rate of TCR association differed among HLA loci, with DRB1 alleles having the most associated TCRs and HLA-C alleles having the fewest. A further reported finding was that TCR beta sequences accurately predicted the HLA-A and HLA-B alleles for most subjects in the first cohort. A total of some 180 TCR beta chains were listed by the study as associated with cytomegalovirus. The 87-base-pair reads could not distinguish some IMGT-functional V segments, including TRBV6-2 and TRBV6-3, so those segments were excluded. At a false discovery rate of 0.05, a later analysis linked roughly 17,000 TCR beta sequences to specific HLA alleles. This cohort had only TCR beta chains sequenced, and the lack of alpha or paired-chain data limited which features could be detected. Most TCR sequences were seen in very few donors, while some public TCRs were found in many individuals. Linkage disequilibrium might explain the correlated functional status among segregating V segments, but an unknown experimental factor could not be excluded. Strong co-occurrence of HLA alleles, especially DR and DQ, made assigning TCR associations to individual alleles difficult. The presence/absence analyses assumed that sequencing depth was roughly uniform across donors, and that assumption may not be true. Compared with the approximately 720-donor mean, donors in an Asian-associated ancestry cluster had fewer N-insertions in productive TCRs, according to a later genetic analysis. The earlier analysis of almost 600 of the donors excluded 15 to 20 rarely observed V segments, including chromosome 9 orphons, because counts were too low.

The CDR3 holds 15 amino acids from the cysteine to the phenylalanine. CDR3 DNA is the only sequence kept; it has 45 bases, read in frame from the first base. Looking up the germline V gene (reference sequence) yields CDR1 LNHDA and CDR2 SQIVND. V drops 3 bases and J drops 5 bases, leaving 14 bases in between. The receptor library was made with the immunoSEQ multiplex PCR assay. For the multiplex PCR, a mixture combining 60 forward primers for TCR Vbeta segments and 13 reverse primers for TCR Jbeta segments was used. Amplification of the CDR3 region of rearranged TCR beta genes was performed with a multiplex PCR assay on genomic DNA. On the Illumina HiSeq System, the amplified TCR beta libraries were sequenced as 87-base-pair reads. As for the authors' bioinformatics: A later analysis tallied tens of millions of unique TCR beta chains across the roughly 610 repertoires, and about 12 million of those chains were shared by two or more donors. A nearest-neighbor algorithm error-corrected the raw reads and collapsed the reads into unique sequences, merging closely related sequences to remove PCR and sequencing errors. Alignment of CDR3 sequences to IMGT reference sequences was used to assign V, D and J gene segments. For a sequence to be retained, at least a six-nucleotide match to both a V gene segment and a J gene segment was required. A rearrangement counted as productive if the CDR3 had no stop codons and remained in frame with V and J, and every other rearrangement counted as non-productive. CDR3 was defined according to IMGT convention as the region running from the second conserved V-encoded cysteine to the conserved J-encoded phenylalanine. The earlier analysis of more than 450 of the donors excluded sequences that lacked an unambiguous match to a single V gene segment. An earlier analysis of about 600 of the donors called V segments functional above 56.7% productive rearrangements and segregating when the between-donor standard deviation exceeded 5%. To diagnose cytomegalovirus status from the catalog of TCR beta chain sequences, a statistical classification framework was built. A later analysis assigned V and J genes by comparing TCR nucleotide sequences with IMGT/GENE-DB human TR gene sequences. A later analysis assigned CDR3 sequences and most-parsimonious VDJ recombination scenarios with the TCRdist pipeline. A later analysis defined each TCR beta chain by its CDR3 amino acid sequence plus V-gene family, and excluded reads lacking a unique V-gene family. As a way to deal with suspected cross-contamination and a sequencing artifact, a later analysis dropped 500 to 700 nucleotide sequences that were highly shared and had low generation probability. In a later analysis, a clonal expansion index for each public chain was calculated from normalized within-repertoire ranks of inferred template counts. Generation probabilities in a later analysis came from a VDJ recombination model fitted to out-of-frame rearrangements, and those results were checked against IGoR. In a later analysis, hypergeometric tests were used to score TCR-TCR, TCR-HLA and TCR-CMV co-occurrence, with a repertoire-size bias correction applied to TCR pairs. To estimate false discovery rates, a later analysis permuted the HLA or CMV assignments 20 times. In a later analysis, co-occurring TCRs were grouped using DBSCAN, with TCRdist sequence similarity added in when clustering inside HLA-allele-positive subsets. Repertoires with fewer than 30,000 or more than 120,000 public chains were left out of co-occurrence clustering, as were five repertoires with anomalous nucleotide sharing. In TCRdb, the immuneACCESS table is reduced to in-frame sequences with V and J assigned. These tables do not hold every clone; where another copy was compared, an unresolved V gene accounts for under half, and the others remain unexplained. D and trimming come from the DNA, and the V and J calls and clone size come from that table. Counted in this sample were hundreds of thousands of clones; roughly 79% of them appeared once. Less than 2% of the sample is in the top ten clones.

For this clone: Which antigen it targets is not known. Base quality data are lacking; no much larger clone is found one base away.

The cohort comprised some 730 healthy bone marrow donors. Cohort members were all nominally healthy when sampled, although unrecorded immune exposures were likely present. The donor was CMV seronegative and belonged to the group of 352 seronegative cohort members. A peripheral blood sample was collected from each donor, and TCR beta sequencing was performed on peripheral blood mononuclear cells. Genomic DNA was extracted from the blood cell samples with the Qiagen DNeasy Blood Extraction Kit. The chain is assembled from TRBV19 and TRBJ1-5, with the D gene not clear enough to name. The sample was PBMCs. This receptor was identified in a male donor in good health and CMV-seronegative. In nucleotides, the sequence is TGTGCCAGTAGTATTCTTCCGGTAAGCGATCAGCCCCAGCATTTT. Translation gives CASSILPVSDQPQHF.